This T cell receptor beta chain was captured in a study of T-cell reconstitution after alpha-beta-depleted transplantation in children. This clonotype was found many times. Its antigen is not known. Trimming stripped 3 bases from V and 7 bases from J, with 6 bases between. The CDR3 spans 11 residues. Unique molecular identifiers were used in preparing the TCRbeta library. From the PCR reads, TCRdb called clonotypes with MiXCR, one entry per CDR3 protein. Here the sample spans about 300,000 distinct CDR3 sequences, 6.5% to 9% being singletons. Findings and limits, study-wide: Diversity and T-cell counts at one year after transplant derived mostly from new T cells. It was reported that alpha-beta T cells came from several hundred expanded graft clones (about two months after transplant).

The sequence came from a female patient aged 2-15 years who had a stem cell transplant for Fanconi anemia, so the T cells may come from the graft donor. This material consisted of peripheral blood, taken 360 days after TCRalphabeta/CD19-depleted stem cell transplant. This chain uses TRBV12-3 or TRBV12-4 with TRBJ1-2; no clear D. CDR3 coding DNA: TGTGCCAGCAGTTTGGGTGGTGGCTACACCTTC. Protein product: CASSLGGGYTF.